These 18 T cell receptor beta chains were all obtained from the same sample, sequenced in a study of T cell changes during pregnancy in multiple sclerosis. Profiled with immunoSEQ multiplex PCR; TCRdb holds only in-frame clones, not every one. This table holds around 68,000 clones, 90% to 95% found once. The material sequenced was peripheral blood, taken after pregnancy. Receptor source: a female donor in good health, enrolled as a control in a pregnancy study.

This chain uses TRBV10-3 with TRBJ1-1; D unresolved. Germline CDR1 reads ENHRY; CDR2 reads SYGVKD. Trimming took 0 bases from V and 0 from J, leaving 8 bases between them. The CDR3 contains 15 residues. The CDR3 reads CAISESKEMNTEAFF. In DNA, the CDR3 is TGTGCCATCAGTGAGTCGAAGGAGATGAACACTGAAGCTTTCTTT.

This chain links TRBV5-1 with TRBJ2-3; 8 nucleotides match TRBD1. V was pared by 5 bases and J by 4 bases, with 9 bases of the junction left unmatched. Germline lookup yields CDR1 SGHRS and CDR2 YFSETQ. The CDR3 runs to 15 residues. The CDR3 spells CASRDRGKVADTQYF. CDR3 in DNA: TGCGCCAGCAGAGACAGGGGTAAGGTAGCAGATACGCAGTATTTT.

The rearrangement uses TRBV25-1 and TRBJ1-1, with a tentative D call TRBD1 (6 bases). The CDR3 consists of 15 residues. Deletions cut 3 bases from V and 0 bases from J, with 11 bases between. Germline loops: CDR1 MGHDK, CDR2 SYGVNS. Here the CDR3 DNA reads TGTGCCAGCAGTGATCAGGGGCGGGTGAACACTGAAGCTTTCTTT. It codes for CASSDQGRVNTEAFF.

CDR3 sequence reads: CASSDSRGSYGYTF. The CDR3 coding sequence is TGTGCCAGCAGTGACTCCAGGGGTTCCTATGGCTACACCTTC. This chain connects TRBV6-4 to TRBJ1-2; tentative D call: TRBD1 (6 bases). CDR1 and CDR2 (germline): MRHNA, SNTAGT. V was shortened by 0 bases and J by 4 bases, with 9 bases between the two germline ends. This CDR3 is built from 14 residues.

The chain uses TRBV27 and TRBJ2-3; 14 bases fit TRBD2. Trimming removed 4 bases from V and 0 bases from J; junction bases left unmatched: 6. Per the germline V gene, CDR1 is MNHEY and CDR2 is SMNVEV (reference sequence). CDR3 length equals 18 residues. Here the CDR3 reads CASSWGGTSGGSTDTQYF. The CDR3 DNA reads as TGTGCCAGCAGTTGGGGAGGGACTAGCGGGGGAAGCACAGATACGCAGTATTTT.

The rearrangement links TRBV19 to TRBJ2-2; D is undetermined. Trimming stripped 3 bases from V and 3 bases from J, with 5 bases between. CDR1 LNHDA and CDR2 SQIVND come from the germline V gene (reference sequence). CDR3 size: 13 residues. CDR3: CASSIDYTGELFF. The CDR3, as DNA: TGTGCCAGTAGTATTGACTACACCGGGGAGCTGTTTTTT.

The chain couples TRBV15 to TRBJ2-5; D remains unclear. The CDR3 is made up of 14 amino acids. Germline values: CDR1 LNHNV, CDR2 YYDKDF (reference sequence). V lost 0 bases to trimming and J lost 2 bases, with 7 bases between them. In nucleotides, the CDR3 is TGTGCCACCAGCAGAGACGAACAGCAAGAGACCCAGTACTTC. As protein: CATSRDEQQETQYF.

The V gene is TRBV5-1, the J gene TRBJ2-2; unclear D gene. Trimming cost V 6 bases and J 0 bases, with 12 bases left between them. Germline-derived CDR1 and CDR2 are SGHRS and YFSETQ. The CDR3 spans 15 residues. The CDR3 DNA sequence: TGCGCCAGCAAAAGTCAGTCCGCGAACACCGGGGAGCTGTTTTTT. Encoded protein: CASKSQSANTGELFF. The full variable domain, in which reference TRBV5-1 and TRBJ2-2 provide the parts outside the CDR3, is KAGVTQTPRYLIKTRGQQVTLSCSPISGHRSVSWYQQTPGQGLQFLFEYFSETQRNKGNFPGRFSGRQFSNSRSEMNVSTLELGDSALYLCASKSQSANTGELFFGEGSRLTVL.

The chain employs TRBV9 and TRBJ1-6; 8 bases are a match to TRBD1. With 5 bases clipped from V and 9 bases from J, the junction kept 16 bases outside the gene matches. CDR1 is SGDLS and CDR2 is YYNGEE in the germline V gene. CDR3 length: 17 residues. DNA of the CDR3: TGTGCCAGCAGTCTCGGAGACAGGGGATGGTCGGGTTCACCCCTCCACTTT. Translating gives CASSLGDRGWSGSPLHF.

The chain carries TRBV19 and TRBJ2-7, with 9 bases that match TRBD1. The junction had 3 bases not matched to a gene; V was cut back by 4 bases and J by 2 bases. The CDR3 has 14 amino acids. CDR1 and CDR2 from the germline V gene are LNHDA and SQIVND (reference sequence). As DNA, the CDR3 is TGTGCCAGTAGTACCGGGACAGGGCCCTACGAGCAGTACTTC. Amino acid sequence: CASSTGTGPYEQYF.

The chain uses TRBV19 and TRBJ1-2, with 10 bases identical to TRBD1. The V segment lost 7 bases and the J segment 6 bases; nucleotides outside the gene matches: 11. The CDR3 consists of 15 residues. Germline-derived CDR1 and CDR2 are LNHDA and SQIVND (reference sequence). CDR3 DNA sequence: TGTGCCAGTACACTGAGACAGGGGGCGAAGGATGGCTACACCTTC. As protein: CASTLRQGAKDGYTF.

The chain combines TRBV7-9 with TRBJ2-2; 10 positions agree with TRBD1. In germline, CDR1 is SEHNR, CDR2 FQNEAQ (reference sequence). CDR3 length: 16 amino acids. V lost 6 bases, J lost 8 bases, and 12 bases stayed unmatched. In nucleotides, the CDR3 is TGTGCCAGCAGTCCTACCGACAGGGGGCTAGCAGGGGAGCTGTTTTTT. This encodes CASSPTDRGLAGELFF.

This clone was detected once. CDR3 protein: CASSGRRGQGLYGYTF. In DNA, the CDR3 is TGTGCCAGCAGCGGACGCCGGGGACAGGGGCTCTATGGCTACACCTTC. This chain joins TRBV7-8 and TRBJ1-2; 10 bases are shared with TRBD1. The CDR3 totals 16 residues. Germline CDR1 reads SGHVS; CDR2 reads FQNEAQ. Trimming at V came to 5 bases and at J to 4 bases, leaving 10 bases not matched to a gene. Variable domain in full (rest from reference TRBV7-8 and TRBJ1-2): GAGVSQSPRYKVAKRGQDVALRCDPISGHVSLFWYQQALGQGPEFLTYFQNEAQLDKSGLPSDRFFAERPEGSVSTLKIQRTQQEDSAVYLCASSGRRGQGLYGYTFGSGTRLTVV.

The chain links TRBV19 to TRBJ1-1; D is unclear. Trimming removed 3 bases from V and 6 bases from J, with 20 bases in between. Per the germline V gene, CDR1 is LNHDA and CDR2 is SQIVND (reference sequence). This CDR3 comprises 16 residues. The DNA of the CDR3 is TGTGCCAGTAGTATTGGGCGTTTTCGTGATTTCCCTGAAGCTTTCTTT. Translating it yields CASSIGRFRDFPEAFF.

This chain connects TRBV29-1 to TRBJ2-1, with D perhaps matching TRBD1 (6 bases). V was shortened by 7 bases and J by 14 bases, with 21 bases between the two germline ends. CDR3 size: 12 residues. Germline V CDR1 and CDR2: SQVTM, ANQGSEA. For the CDR3, the DNA is TGCAGCGGGACCGGGACACCGGCCGAGGAGTTCTTC. Protein product: CSGTGTPAEEFF.

This chain links TRBV5-8 with TRBJ1-2; 8 bases match TRBD1. After removal of 4 bases from V and 5 bases from J, the junction contained 7 bases not matched to a gene. The CDR3 contains 14 residues. Per germline, CDR1 SGHTS and CDR2 YDEGEE. CDR3 region: CASSRGQEGYGYTF. DNA of the CDR3: TGTGCCAGCAGCCGGGGACAGGAGGGATATGGCTACACCTTC.

CDR3 region: CASSDSPEGDRPLHF. CDR3 sequence (DNA): TGTGCCAGCAGTGACTCCCCGGAGGGAGATCGGCCCCTCCACTTT. This chain uses TRBV6-4 with TRBJ1-6; the D is unclear. Trimming removed 0 bases at V and 13 bases at J, with 16 bases between. The V gene's germline CDR1 is MRHNA and CDR2 SNTAGT. The CDR3 is made up of 15 amino acids.

The chain links TRBV6-5 to TRBJ1-2; no definite D call. The germline CDR1 and CDR2 sequences are MNHEY and SVGAGI. This CDR3 is 16 amino acids long. Between the trimmed V and J ends, which lost 4 bases and 0 bases, there was a span of 15 bases. The CDR3 DNA is TGTGCCAGCAGTTTCTTAACAGAGTCAGCTAACTATGGCTACACCTTC. Amino acids: CASSFLTESANYGYTF.